This passage covers 4 T cell receptor beta chains from one sample sequenced in a study of response to subunit inactivated influenza vaccine. One entry per CDR3 protein, called by TCRdb with MiXCR from the RT-PCR reads. Among 400,000 to 550,000 distinct CDR3 sequences listed, around 25% were seen once. Source: CD4+ T cells sorted from PBMCs, taken 5 to 6 days after vaccination. The receptors come from a man aged 50 to 59 who received an inactivated influenza vaccine.

Only a few counts were recorded for this clonotype. The rearrangement links TRBV20-1 to TRBJ2-7; 8 bases fit TRBD1. Losses at the gene ends were 5 bases for V and 0 bases for J; bases not matched to a gene: 9. Germline V gene data show CDR1 as DFQATT and CDR2 as SNEGSKA (reference sequence). This CDR3 region has 15 residues. DNA for the CDR3: TGCAGTGCTGGGGACAGGACTTACCGCTCCTACGAGCAGTACTTC. Its translation: CSAGDRTYRSYEQYF.

This clonotype has only a few counts. V gene TRBV5-1 combines with J gene TRBJ2-7, with 11 bases matching TRBD1. V gave up 4 bases and J gave up 6 bases; unmatched junction bases: 9. The CDR3 sequence is 15 residues long. The germline gives CDR1 SGHRS, CDR2 YFSETQ. The CDR3 protein is CASSPGTGGLGEQYF. The CDR3 nucleotides are TGCGCCAGCAGCCCCGGGACAGGGGGTTTAGGCGAGCAGTACTTC.

V usage is TRBV5-1 and J usage is TRBJ1-5; 8 bases agree with TRBD1. Germline CDR1 reads SGHRS; CDR2 reads YFSETQ. The CDR3 loop spans 14 amino acids. The trim removed 3 bases at V and 6 bases at J, leaving 5 bases unmatched. The CDR3 here is CASSWAGGGQPQHF. CDR3 coding DNA: TGCGCCAGCAGCTGGGCAGGGGGCGGTCAGCCCCAGCATTTT.

This chain links TRBV6-5 with TRBJ2-3; D is possibly TRBD1 or TRBD2 (5 bases each). Trimming removed 4 bases from V and 1 base from J, with 12 bases in between. The V gene's germline CDR1 is MNHEY and CDR2 SVGAGI. This CDR3 region has 15 residues. CDR3 DNA: TGTGCCAGCAGTTCCCTCGGGGACCGCACAGATACGCAGTATTTT. This codes for CASSSLGDRTDTQYF.